The rows below give T cell receptor beta chains drawn from one sample of a study of shared clonotypes between healthy human individuals. Sequencing used immunoSEQ multiplex PCR; TCRdb keeps in-frame clones, though not all of them. The sample holds fewer than 1.6 million clones, around 98.5% seen once. Sequences were obtained from naive CD4+ T cells sorted from blood. These receptors came from a man aged 25 to 45 in good health. Both conserved end residues are part of each CDR3. D genes are given only for firm matches. A clone size is listed for some rows: how often the clone was seen (once, few, many), or a class if it is expanded.

NA TRBJ1-5 NA TRBV10-2 CASSEQVGGGNQPQHF TGCGCCAGCAGTGAGCAGGTTGGAGGGGGCAATCAGCCCCAGCATTTT
NA TRBJ2-1 NA TRBV4-1 CASSQEGAGRYNEQFF TGCGCCAGCAGCCAAGAAGGGGCGGGGAGATACAATGAGCAGTTCTTC
NA TRBJ2-6 NA TRBV7-8 CASSLVRASGANVLTF TGTGCCAGCAGCTTAGTTAGAGCCTCTGGGGCCAACGTCCTGACTTTC
TRBD1 TRBJ1-5 NA TRBV7-9 CASSLGTGDQPQHF TGTGCCAGCAGCTTGGGGACAGGGGATCAGCCCCAGCATTTT
NA TRBJ1-3 NA TRBV28 CASSLSFGRDSGNTIYF TGTGCCAGCAGTTTATCGTTTGGCAGGGACTCTGGAAACACCATATATTTT
NA TRBJ2-2 once TRBV6-1 CASSEFSANTGELFF TGTGCCAGCAGTGAATTTTCCGCGAACACCGGGGAGCTGTTTTTT
NA TRBJ2-7 NA TRBV28 CASSLEQYF TGTGCCAGCAGTTTGGAGCAGTACTTC
NA TRBJ1-2 NA TRBV29-1 CSVEVGNEGGYTF TGCAGCGTTGAAGTGGGGAATGAGGGGGGCTACACCTTC
NA TRBJ1-3 NA TRBV21-1 CASSKESQGDRGNTIYF TGTGCCAGCAGCAAAGAAAGCCAGGGAGATCGTGGAAACACCATATATTTT
NA TRBJ2-1 once TRBV7-2 CASSLVPVYEQFF TGTGCCAGCAGCTTAGTCCCAGTCTATGAGCAGTTCTTC
NA TRBJ2-7 NA TRBV7-9 CASSLGFGTSSYEQYF TGTGCCAGCAGCTTAGGATTCGGGACGAGCTCCTACGAGCAGTACTTC
TRBD2 TRBJ2-7 NA TRBV28 CASSISGTRYEQYF TGTGCCAGCAGTATCAGCGGGACTAGATACGAGCAGTACTTC
TRBD1 TRBJ2-7 NA TRBV6-5 CASRWDRGRGEQYF TGTGCCAGCAGATGGGACAGGGGGCGCGGGGAGCAGTACTTC
TRBD2 TRBJ2-1 NA TRBV14 CASTNNVEFAGEGWDEQFF TGTGCCAGCACCAACAACGTAGAATTTGCGGGAGAAGGGTGGGATGAGCAGTTCTTC
TRBD1 TRBJ2-5 NA TRBV14 CASSKNRGETQYF TGTGCCAGCAGCAAAAACAGGGGGGAGACCCAGTACTTC
TRBD2 TRBJ2-2 NA TRBV7-3 CASSFPPGLAGPGELFF TGTGCCAGCAGCTTCCCACCGGGACTAGCGGGACCCGGGGAGCTGTTTTTT
TRBD1 TRBJ2-1 NA TRBV27 CASSSPSRDRGHEQFF TGTGCCAGCAGTTCCCCATCGAGGGACAGGGGGCATGAGCAGTTCTTC
TRBD2 TRBJ2-2 NA TRBV19 CASTSLAGRNTGELFF TGTGCCAGTACCTCACTAGCGGGAAGGAACACCGGGGAGCTGTTTTTT
TRBD2 TRBJ2-7 NA TRBV5-4 CASSGGTSGSNEQYF TGTGCCAGCAGCGGAGGGACTAGCGGGAGCAACGAGCAGTACTTC
NA TRBJ2-1 NA TRBV7-2 CASSLALENEQFF TGTGCCAGCAGCTTAGCTCTTGAGAATGAGCAGTTCTTC
NA TRBJ1-4 NA TRBV18 CASSSTGTNEKLFF TGTGCCAGCTCATCCACAGGTACCAATGAAAAACTGTTTTTT
TRBD2 TRBJ2-2 NA TRBV7-8 CASSLYIAGGNTGELFF TGTGCCAGCAGCTTATATATAGCGGGAGGGAACACCGGGGAGCTGTTTTTT
NA TRBJ1-2 NA TRBV5-8 CASSLEGGGYGYTF TGTGCCAGCAGCCTGGAGGGGGGCGGCTATGGCTACACCTTC
NA TRBJ2-7 NA TRBV28 CASSYRVTYEQYF TGTGCCAGCAGTTACAGGGTCACCTACGAGCAGTACTTC
NA TRBJ2-5 NA TRBV5-1 CASSLNLGSTETQYF TGCGCCAGCAGCTTGAATCTCGGGAGTACGGAGACCCAGTACTTC
TRBD2 TRBJ2-3 NA TRBV5-4 CASSSWTSGSDTQYF TGTGCCAGCAGCTCCTGGACTAGCGGGAGCGATACGCAGTATTTT
NA TRBJ1-2 NA TRBV6-1 CASRPSQGNYGYTF TGTGCCAGCAGACCAAGCCAGGGTAACTATGGCTACACCTTC
TRBD1 TRBJ2-5 NA TRBV4-2 CASSQGTGEETQYF TGTGCCAGCAGCCAAGGGACAGGGGAAGAGACCCAGTACTTC
NA TRBJ1-5 NA TRBV5-4 CASSLAPGDNQPQHF TGTGCCAGCAGCTTGGCCCCAGGGGACAATCAGCCCCAGCATTTT
NA TRBJ2-3 NA TRBV28 CASSFSGPVDTQYF TGTGCCAGCAGTTTCTCCGGGCCGGTAGATACGCAGTATTTT
TRBD2 TRBJ2-2 NA TRBV14 CASSRTSGRNTGELFF TGTGCCAGCAGCCGGACTAGCGGGCGGAACACCGGGGAGCTGTTTTTT
NA TRBJ1-1 NA TRBV28 CASSRGVPEAFF TGTGCCAGCAGTAGGGGGGTCCCTGAAGCTTTCTTT
NA TRBJ1-2 NA TRBV10-2 CASSGLGNYGYTF TGCGCCAGCAGTGGATTGGGGAACTATGGCTACACCTTC
NA TRBJ2-7 NA TRBV5-4 CASSSTWNEQYF TGTGCCAGCAGCTCGACCTGGAACGAGCAGTACTTC
NA TRBJ2-1 NA TRBV4-2 CASSPRTREGAYDNEQFF TGTGCCAGCAGCCCGAGAACGAGGGAGGGGGCGTATGACAATGAGCAGTTCTTC
NA TRBJ2-1 NA TRBV28 CASALGGHEQFF TGTGCCAGCGCCCTGGGGGGACATGAGCAGTTCTTC